Given below is one T cell receptor (beta chain) in context. The data were obtained in a study of control samples from healthy donors and cancer patients. Germline CDR1 and CDR2: MNHEY and SVGEGT. This CDR3 is 15 amino acids long. V shed 0 bases and J shed 6 bases, with 13 bases lying between them. Here immunoSEQ multiplex PCR was the method, and the copy in TCRdb shows in-frame clones only, minus some. The sample has 400,000 to 500,000 clones, around 90% seen once. Sequencing was carried out using PBMCs. This chain links TRBV6-2 or TRBV6-3 with TRBJ2-3; D is unresolved. The clonotype comes from a man between 40 and 49 years old with head and neck cancer. The CDR3 sequence: CASSYSSPSGDTQYF. The DNA for the CDR3 is TGTGCCAGCAGTTACTCATCGCCTTCCGGGGATACGCAGTATTTT.